Shown below are 25 T cell receptor beta chains from a single sample sequenced in a study of cytomegalovirus exposure and HLA in healthy donors. With 60 Vbeta and 13 Jbeta primers, the PCR was carried out. Profiled with immunoSEQ multiplex PCR; TCRdb holds only in-frame clones, not every one. Of approximately 78,000 clones in the sample, 70% to 85% were seen once. What was sequenced was PBMCs. Receptors originate from a woman in her forties or fifties in good health and CMV-seronegative.

The chain has TRBV5-1 and TRBJ2-5, with D perhaps TRBD2 (5 bases). The CDR3 consists of 15 residues. Germline V CDR1 and CDR2: SGHRS, YFSETQ. The ends were cut back, 2 bases at V and 5 bases at J, with 16 bases in the middle. In DNA, the CDR3 is TGCGCCAGCAGCTTAAGTTCCCCAGGAGGCGAGACCCAGTACTTC. Amino acid sequence: CASSLSSPGGETQYF.

V and J are TRBV4-3 and TRBJ2-1; D is perhaps TRBD2 (5 bases). The CDR3 has 16 residues. V lost 0 bases and J lost 4, with 13 bases in between. CDR1 is LGHNA and CDR2 is YSLEER in the germline V gene. The chain's CDR3 is CASSQDIGRIYNEQFF. The CDR3 DNA sequence: TGCGCCAGCAGCCAAGATATAGGGAGAATTTACAATGAGCAGTTCTTC.

The rearrangement joins TRBV11-3 to TRBJ1-3; D unclear. Deletions cut 0 bases from V and 1 base from J, with 7 bases between. The CDR3 loop spans 15 amino acids. Germline CDR1 SGHNT, CDR2 YENEEA. The CDR3 region has the DNA TGTGCCAGCAGCTTAGACGGCAGGTCTGGAAACACCATATATTTT. This sequence encodes CASSLDGRSGNTIYF.

This clone has just one count. The V call is TRBV4-3, the J call TRBJ2-7, with 9 bases fitting TRBD1. J was trimmed by 3 bases and V by 1 base; bases with no gene match: 1. The CDR3 covers 14 residues. Germline loops: CDR1 LGHNA, CDR2 YSLEER. CDR3 sequence (DNA): TGCGCCAGCAGCCAAGGGACAGGGGACTACGAGCAGTACGTC. Protein sequence: CASSQGTGDYEQYV.

This clone is a singleton in its sample. The chain uses TRBV2 and TRBJ2-1; 7 bases map to TRBD2. With V trimmed by 0 bases and J by 4 bases, 3 bases remained unmatched. The CDR3 sequence is 15 residues long. Germline CDR1 is SNHLY and CDR2 is FYNNEI. The CDR3 protein is CASSEAGGLYNEQFF. The CDR3 DNA reads as TGTGCCAGCAGTGAAGCGGGGGGACTATACAATGAGCAGTTCTTC.

This clone was observed a single time. J is TRBJ1-2 and V is TRBV9, with 9 bases aligning to TRBD1. Germline CDR1 SGDLS, CDR2 YYNGEE. The CDR3 has 16 residues. V shed 3 bases and J 8 bases; nucleotides not matched to a gene: 14. The CDR3 DNA follows: TGTGCCAGCAGCGACCACACCGGGACAGGGTTTATAGGCTACACCTTC. It codes for CASSDHTGTGFIGYTF.

The rearrangement uses TRBV18 and TRBJ2-5, with D unclear. Germline V CDR1 and CDR2: KGHSH, LQKENI. The CDR3 covers 13 residues. Trimming took off 2 bases at V and 5 bases at J, with 9 bases between the two ends. CDR3 protein: CASSPYSGETQYF. DNA for the CDR3: TGTGCCAGCTCACCATACTCCGGTGAGACCCAGTACTTC.

This rearrangement joins TRBV11-1 to TRBJ1-1; tentative D call: TRBD1 (6 bases). The CDR3 is 14 residues long. CDR1 is SGHAT and CDR2 is FQDESV in the germline V gene (reference sequence). V lost 4 bases to trimming and J lost 5 bases, with 14 bases between them. For the CDR3, the DNA is TGTGCCAGCAGCTATCTTGAGGGGGGGACTGAAGCTTTCTTT. Translated, it gives CASSYLEGGTEAFF.

The chain employs TRBV6-1 and TRBJ2-1, with 9 nucleotides matching TRBD2. Germline V gives CDR1 MNHNS, CDR2 SASEGT. This CDR3 contains 14 residues. The V and J ends lost 4 bases and 3 bases, in that order; junction bases with no gene match: 1. CDR3 residues: CASSVSGSYNEQFF. CDR3 nucleotide sequence: TGTGCCAGCAGTGTTAGCGGGAGCTACAATGAGCAGTTCTTC.

The chain uses TRBV5-4 and TRBJ2-2; 12 nucleotides agree with TRBD2. V lost 6 bases, J lost 5 bases, and 5 bases stayed unmatched. Germline CDR1 is SGHNT and CDR2 is YYREEE (reference sequence). There are 15 residues in the CDR3. The DNA for the CDR3 is TGTGCCAGCACACTAGCGGGAGGCAGGACCGGGGAGCTGTTTTTT. Translating it yields CASTLAGGRTGELFF.

The V and J genes are TRBV27 and TRBJ2-1; 9 nucleotides align to TRBD2. The germline CDR1 and CDR2 sequences are MNHEY and SMNVEV (reference sequence). The CDR3 runs 13 residues. The V segment lost 0 bases and the J segment 10 bases; nucleotides outside the gene matches: 1. The CDR3 DNA sequence: TGTGCCAGCAGTTTATCGCTAGCGGGGGAGCAGTTCTTC. As protein: CASSLSLAGEQFF.

The J gene is TRBJ1-1, the V gene TRBV6-6, with D hard to call. Per germline, CDR1 MNHNY and CDR2 SVGAGI (reference sequence). The ends were cut back, 0 bases at V and 2 bases at J, with 10 bases in the middle. The CDR3 is 15 amino acids. CDR3 residues: CASSYSGRANTEAFF. CDR3 nucleotide sequence: TGTGCCAGCAGTTACTCGGGGAGGGCTAACACTGAAGCTTTCTTT.

The genes are TRBV11-2 and TRBJ1-5; maybe TRBD1 (5 bases). The CDR3 runs to 19 residues. From germline, CDR1 is SGHAT and CDR2 FQNNGV. V gave up 4 bases and J gave up 0 bases, with 22 bases separating them. This chain's CDR3 is CASSSKRAREGFSNQPQHF. The CDR3 region has the DNA TGTGCCAGCAGCTCCAAACGGGCCAGGGAAGGGTTTAGCAATCAGCCCCAGCATTTT.

This clone has only one observation. This chain joins TRBV6-1 and TRBJ2-7; 10 positions match TRBD1. The CDR3 contains 14 residues. V shed 8 bases and J 9 bases; nucleotides not matched to a gene: 13. Germline values: CDR1 MNHNS, CDR2 SASEGT. The CDR3 nucleotides are TGTGCCAGCGGGGGGAGTATCGGGACAGGGGTGCAGTACTTC. This codes for CASGGSIGTGVQYF.

The chain links TRBV4-2 to TRBJ2-3, with D hard to call. From germline, CDR1 is LGHNA and CDR2 YNFKEQ. The V and J ends lost 0 bases and 3 bases respectively, with 7 bases between them. This CDR3 is built from 14 residues. The CDR3 coding sequence is TGTGCCAGCAGCCAAGATTCCGGGACAGATACGCAGTATTTT. Protein sequence: CASSQDSGTDTQYF.

This sequence joins TRBV7-3 and TRBJ2-5; TRBD1 matches 7 bases. The germline CDR1 and CDR2 sequences are SGHTA and FQGTGA. Losses at the gene ends were 5 bases for V and 5 bases for J; bases not matched to a gene: 11. The length of the CDR3 is 15 residues. As DNA, the CDR3 is TGTGCCAGCAGCGCTCGACAGGGTGCCGGTGAGACCCAGTACTTC. This encodes CASSARQGAGETQYF.

V is TRBV5-1 and J is TRBJ1-1; D not certain. Per the germline V gene, CDR1 is SGHRS and CDR2 is YFSETQ. The V end was cut by 4 bases, the J end by 0 bases, with 7 bases between. CDR3 length equals 13 residues. This chain's CDR3 is CASSPPMNTEAFF. In DNA form, the CDR3 reads TGCGCCAGCAGCCCACCTATGAACACTGAAGCTTTCTTT.

The V and J genes are TRBV28 and TRBJ1-2, with D perhaps TRBD1 (6 bases). Germline V gene lookup returns CDR1 MDHEN and CDR2 SYDVKM. Deletions cut 2 bases from V and 4 bases from J, with 11 bases between. CDR3 size: 14 residues. DNA for the CDR3: TGTGCCAGCAGTTTAAAAGGGGGTACCTATGGCTACACCTTC. This translates into CASSLKGGTYGYTF.

The genes are TRBV13 and TRBJ2-3; D gene uncertain. Germline V gene lookup returns CDR1 PRHDT and CDR2 FYEKMQ (reference sequence). The CDR3 has 12 amino acids. The V gene lost 5 bases and the J gene lost 6 bases, with 9 bases spanning the gap. CDR3 loop: CASSARSDTQYF. DNA of the CDR3: TGTGCCAGCAGCGCCCGGTCGGATACGCAGTATTTT.

This clone was counted between two and nine times. The rearrangement joins TRBV11-2 to TRBJ1-2; TRBD1 is a possible D gene (5 bases). Trimming removed 6 bases at V and 4 bases at J, with 15 bases between. The CDR3 runs 14 residues. Germline V gene lookup returns CDR1 SGHAT and CDR2 FQNNGV. The CDR3 here is CASRPLRQPYGYTF. In nucleotides, the CDR3 is TGTGCCAGCAGACCCCTCCGACAGCCCTATGGCTACACCTTC. Together with reference TRBV11-2 and TRBJ1-2, the CDR3 gives the full variable domain: EAGVAQSPRYKIIEKRQSVAFWCNPISGHATLYWYQQILGQGPKLLIQFQNNGVVDDSQLPKDRFSAERLKGVDSTLKIQPAKLEDSAVYLCASRPLRQPYGYTFGSGTRLTVV.

This chain links TRBV18 with TRBJ2-5, with 8 positions matching TRBD1. The assigned J gene may be wrong: the sequence end matches TRBJ2-7 better. The V gene's germline CDR1 is KGHSH and CDR2 LQKENI. CDR3 length equals 15 residues. CDR3 sequence: CASSPKQGAMYEQYF. The CDR3 DNA reads TGTGCCAGCTCACCAAAGCAGGGGGCCATGTACGAGCAGTACTTC.

The chain has TRBV6-6 and TRBJ2-3; 11 bases align to TRBD2. The germline V gene has CDR1 MNHNY and CDR2 SVGAGI (reference sequence). V lost 5 bases to trimming and J lost 2 bases; unmatched junction nucleotides: 3. This CDR3 spans 15 amino acids. CDR3 residues: CASSPTSGVTDTQYF. Here the CDR3 DNA reads TGTGCCAGCAGTCCGACTAGCGGGGTCACAGATACGCAGTATTTT.

The chain combines TRBV4-2 with TRBJ2-2; 11 bases line up with TRBD1. Germline V gene sequence: CDR1 LGHNA, CDR2 YNFKEQ. The CDR3 covers 16 residues. The trim removed 3 bases at V and 1 base at J, leaving 1 base unmatched. The CDR3 region has the DNA TGTGCCAGCAGCCAGGGGACAGGGGGGAACACCGGGGAGCTGTTTTTT. Its translation is CASSQGTGGNTGELFF.

The chain employs TRBV7-9 and TRBJ2-5; tentative D call: TRBD2 (6 bases). V lost 4 bases, J lost 1 base, and 10 bases lay in between. CDR1 is SEHNR and CDR2 is FQNEAQ in the germline V gene (reference sequence). The CDR3 loop spans 14 amino acids. CDR3 bases: TGTGCCAGCAGCTCCGGGGACTTCCAAGAGACCCAGTACTTC. Translating gives CASSSGDFQETQYF.

V usage is TRBV23-1 and J usage is TRBJ2-3, with TRBD1 matching over 9 bases. TRBV23-1 is reported as an ORF; its role is uncertain. This CDR3 is built from 19 residues. With V trimmed by 0 bases and J by 0 bases, 10 bases remained unmatched. CDR3 amino acids: CASSQSTQGAGNSTDTQYF. As DNA, the CDR3 is TGCGCCAGCAGTCAATCAACACAGGGGGCCGGAAATAGCACAGATACGCAGTATTTT.